Sequencing of this T cell receptor beta chain was carried out in a study of cytomegalovirus exposure and HLA in healthy donors (dated by TCRdb to the late 2010s). At the level of the whole study: An earlier analysis of some 550 of the donors reported 250 to 350 Gb of sequence data and 117 million unique TCR beta sequences from about 179 million T cells. A separate validation cohort of about 110 different subjects was used in addition to the approximately 700-subject first cohort. Donor age, sex, ethnicity and CMV serostatus were compiled together with the repertoire data. In a later genetic analysis, genome-wide SNP genotypes for about 65% of the 666 donors were used, and that subset was treated as a discovery cohort. The later analysis used no new phenotypic data to find candidate immune exposures, relying instead on TCR beta sequences and their occurrence across donors. The study aimed to test whether cataloging public T cell receptors could reveal signatures of past pathogen exposure. Typing coverage varied by locus: 629-630 donors for A, B, C, DRB1 and DQB1; 500 to 550 for DQA1; 606 for DPA1; roughly 450 for DPB1. In an earlier analysis of 500 to 650 of the donors, high-throughput TCR beta sequencing was used to judge whether each TCR beta V gene segment behaved as functional or pseudogenic. High-throughput TCR immunosequencing, statistical association of individual TCRs with disease status, and machine learning were combined to predict cytomegalovirus infection status. HLA typing covered class I and class II loci at four-digit resolution. Of the roughly 390 genotyped donors, approximately 82% fell in the genetic ancestry cluster associated with self-reported Caucasian donors. To study patterns of TCR occurrence, a later analysis re-analyzed previously published TCR beta repertoires from more than 550 donors and added high-resolution HLA genotyping. The study profiled the T cell repertoires of 500 to 800 subjects by immunosequencing and related them to cytomegalovirus serostatus. Among some 410 genotyped donors of the cohort, an average of approximately 240,000 unique TCR beta nucleotide sequences was sequenced per donor, of which about 19% were non-productive. An early release that covered approximately 600 HLA-typed donors contained approximately 300 gigabases of sequencing data and 80 million or so unique TCR sequences. Every repertoire in the discovery cohort had been generated on one and the same sequencing platform. About five DR-DQ haplotypes were handled as single units for association and clustering, since linkage in the cohort was strong.

The cohort consisted of approximately 690 healthy bone marrow donors. At the time of sampling, all cohort members were nominally healthy, though unrecorded immune exposures were likely present. The donor was CMV seropositive and belonged to the group of 250 to 300 seropositive cohort members. A peripheral blood sample was provided by each donor, and peripheral blood mononuclear cells were used for TCR beta sequencing. The Qiagen DNeasy Blood Extraction Kit was used to extract genomic DNA from the blood cell samples. Preparation of the library involved the immunoSEQ multiplex PCR assay. The multiplex PCR relied on a mix of 60 forward primers for TCR Vbeta segments and 13 reverse primers for TCR Jbeta segments. A multiplex PCR assay on genomic DNA amplified the CDR3 region of rearranged TCR beta genes. The Illumina HiSeq System was used to sequence the amplified TCR beta libraries as 87-base-pair reads. The study's own analysis went as follows. In a later analysis, tens of millions of unique TCR beta chains were counted across the 690 or so repertoires, and roughly 11 million of these chains were shared by at least two donors. Raw reads were error-corrected and collapsed into unique sequences by a nearest-neighbor algorithm in which closely related sequences were merged to remove PCR and sequencing errors. V, D and J gene segments were assigned by aligning CDR3 sequences to IMGT reference sequences. For a sequence to be retained, a match of at least six nucleotides was required to both a V gene segment and a J gene segment. A rearrangement counted as productive if the CDR3 had no stop codons and remained in frame with V and J, and every other rearrangement counted as non-productive. Following IMGT convention, CDR3 was defined as the stretch from the second conserved V-encoded cysteine up to the conserved J-encoded phenylalanine. In an earlier analysis of 500 to 650 of the donors, sequences lacking an unambiguous match to a single V gene segment were excluded. In an earlier analysis of 450 to 750 of the donors, a V segment was called functional when productive rearrangements were above 56.7%, and segregating when the standard deviation between donors exceeded 5%. A statistical classification framework was developed to diagnose cytomegalovirus status using the catalog of TCR beta chain sequences. In a later analysis, TCR nucleotide sequences were compared against IMGT/GENE-DB human TR gene sequences so that V and J genes could be assigned. The TCRdist pipeline was used in a later analysis to assign CDR3 sequences and most-parsimonious VDJ recombination scenarios. In a later analysis, each TCR beta chain was defined by its CDR3 amino acid sequence together with its V-gene family, and reads without a unique V-gene family were excluded. A later analysis removed roughly 590 highly shared, low-generation-probability nucleotide sequences to deal with suspected cross-contamination and a sequencing artifact. For each public chain, a later analysis derived a clonal expansion index from normalized ranks of inferred template counts within each repertoire. In a later analysis, generation probabilities were computed with a VDJ recombination model fitted to out-of-frame rearrangements, and the resulting probabilities were checked against IGoR. Hypergeometric tests were used in a later analysis to score TCR-TCR, TCR-HLA and TCR-CMV co-occurrence, with a repertoire-size bias correction applied to the TCR pairs. A later analysis estimated false discovery rates by permuting HLA or CMV assignments 20 times. A later analysis grouped co-occurring TCRs with DBSCAN, adding TCRdist sequence similarity when clustering within HLA-allele-positive subsets. For co-occurrence clustering, repertoires with fewer than 30,000 or more than 120,000 public chains were excluded, along with several repertoires with anomalous nucleotide sharing. TCRdb obtained this table from immuneACCESS and retained in-frame rearrangements with V and J assigned. These tables miss some clones; where compared with another copy, unresolved V genes account for less than half of the shortfall, and the remainder is unexplained. That table is the source of V, J and clone size, and D and trimming were worked out from the DNA. The sample table shows roughly 120,000 clones, and around 80% are seen once. The ten largest make up 7.5% to 10% of the sample.

The CDR3 has 14 amino acids, counting the end cysteine and phenylalanine. The retained sequence is limited to the CDR3, 42 bases, with the frame set at the first base. The germline V gene encodes CDR1 SGHNT and CDR2 YYREEE (reference sequence). The junction shows trimming of 4 bases on V and 0 bases on J, and the gene matches do not reach 3 bases of it. General findings and caveats noted by the study authors: Presence/absence analyses assumed roughly uniform sequencing depth across donors, an assumption that may not hold. An association between a missense DCLRE1C variant and V-gene and J-gene trimming of TCR beta chains was found in a later genetic analysis and replicated in an independent cohort. Most TCR sequences were seen in very few donors, while some public TCRs were found in many individuals. According to a later analysis, parvovirus B19, influenza, CMV and Epstein-Barr virus appeared linked to several top co-occurrence clusters. According to a later genetic analysis, donors in an Asian-associated ancestry cluster had fewer N-insertions in productive TCRs than the approximately 670-donor mean. Specific HLA alleles were associated with 16,951 TCR beta sequences at a false discovery rate of 0.05 in a later analysis. A further reported finding was that TCR beta sequences accurately predicted the HLA-A and HLA-B alleles for most subjects in the first cohort. In a later analysis, TCR association rates were found to vary across HLA loci, with the most associated TCRs seen for DRB1 alleles and the fewest for HLA-C alleles. Three of the identified cytomegalovirus-associated TCR beta chains were confirmed in vitro to be specific for cytomegalovirus antigens. This cohort had only TCR beta chains sequenced, and the lack of alpha or paired-chain data limited which features could be detected. A cluster of highly shared sequence variants was judged likely to be a technical artifact of the sequencing pipeline. Because the 87-base-pair reads could not distinguish some IMGT-functional V segments, including TRBV6-2 and TRBV6-3, those segments were excluded. The authors suggested that the approach could potentially be generalized to other disease states and immunological phenotypes. Because HLA typing was unavailable for some donors at each locus, only the typed subset was used in association tests. The study listed approximately 150 TCR beta chains as associated with cytomegalovirus. Correlated functional status among segregating V segments might be attributable to linkage disequilibrium, but an unknown experimental factor could not be ruled out. In both the original and validation cohorts, the classifier was reported to diagnose cytomegalovirus status with high specificity and sensitivity. The earlier analysis of almost 600 of the donors excluded approximately 17 rarely observed V segments, including chromosome 9 orphons, because counts were too low. In a later analysis, HLA-associated TCR beta chains showed more clonal expansion and lower generation probabilities than non-associated chains that were equally common. Immune exposure information for the cohort was limited to CMV serostatus. In an earlier analysis of about 550 of the donors, most TCR beta V segments were observed in productive rearrangements about 87% or about 30% of the time, broadly matching IMGT annotations. A later analysis found that most CMV-associated TCR beta chains appeared HLA-restricted, with HLA associations seemingly driven largely by CMV exposure. When HLA alleles, especially DR and DQ, strongly co-occurred, TCR associations were difficult to assign to individual alleles.

This clone has more than one count but fewer than ten. Its cognate antigen has yet to be identified. Nothing much larger sits one base from this clone, and base qualities are not available. This TCR was sampled from a female donor in good health and CMV-seropositive. This chain is built from TRBV5-4 and TRBJ1-1; 7 central bases correspond to TRBD1. What was sequenced was PBMCs. The sequenced DNA is TGTGCCAGCAGCCCGGGACAGATGAACACTGAAGCTTTCTTT. The resulting protein is CASSPGQMNTEAFF.